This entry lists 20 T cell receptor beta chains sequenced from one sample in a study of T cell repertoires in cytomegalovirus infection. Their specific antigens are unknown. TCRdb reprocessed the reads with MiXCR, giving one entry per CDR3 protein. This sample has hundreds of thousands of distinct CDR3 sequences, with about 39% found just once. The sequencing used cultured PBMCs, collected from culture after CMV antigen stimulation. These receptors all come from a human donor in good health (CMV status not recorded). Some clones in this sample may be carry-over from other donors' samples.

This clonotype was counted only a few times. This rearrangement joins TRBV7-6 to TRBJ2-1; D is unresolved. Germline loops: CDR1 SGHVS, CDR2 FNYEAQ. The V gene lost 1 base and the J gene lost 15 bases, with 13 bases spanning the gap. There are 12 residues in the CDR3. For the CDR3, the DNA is TGTGCCAGCAGCTTAGACCTAGGTGGTGCGTTCTTC. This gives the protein CASSLDLGGAFF.

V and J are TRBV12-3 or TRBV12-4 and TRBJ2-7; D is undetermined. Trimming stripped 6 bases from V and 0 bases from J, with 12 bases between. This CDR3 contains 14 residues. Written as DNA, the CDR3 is TGTGCCAGCAGGAGGAATTGGGTCTCCTACGAGCAGTACTTC. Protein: CASRRNWVSYEQYF.

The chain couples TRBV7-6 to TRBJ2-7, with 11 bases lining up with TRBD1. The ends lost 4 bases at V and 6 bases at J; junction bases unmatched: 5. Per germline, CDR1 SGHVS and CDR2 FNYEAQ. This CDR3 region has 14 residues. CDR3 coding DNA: TGTGCCAGCAGCTCACCGGGACAGGGGGGCGAGCAGTACTTC. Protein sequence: CASSSPGQGGEQYF.

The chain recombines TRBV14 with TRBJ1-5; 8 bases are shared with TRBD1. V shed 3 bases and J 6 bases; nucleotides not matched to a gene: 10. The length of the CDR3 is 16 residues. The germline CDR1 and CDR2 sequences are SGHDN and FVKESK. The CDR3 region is CASSHADRGISQPQHF. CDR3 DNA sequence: TGTGCCAGCAGCCATGCAGACAGGGGTATCAGTCAGCCCCAGCATTTT.

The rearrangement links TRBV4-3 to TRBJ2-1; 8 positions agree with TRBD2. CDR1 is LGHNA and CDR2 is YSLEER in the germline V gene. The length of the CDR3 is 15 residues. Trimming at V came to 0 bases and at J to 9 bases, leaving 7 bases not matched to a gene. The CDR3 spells CASSQEGLAGPEQFF. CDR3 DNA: TGCGCCAGCAGCCAAGAGGGCCTAGCGGGTCCTGAGCAGTTCTTC.

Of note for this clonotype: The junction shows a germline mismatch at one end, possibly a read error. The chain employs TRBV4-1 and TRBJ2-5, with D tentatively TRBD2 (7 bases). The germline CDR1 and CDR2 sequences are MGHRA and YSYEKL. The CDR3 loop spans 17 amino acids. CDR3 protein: CASSQDLDGGGGETQYF. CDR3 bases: TGTGCCAGCAGCCAAGATCTGGACGGGGGCGGGGGAGAGACCCAGTACTTC.

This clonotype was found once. CDR3 coding DNA: TGTGCCAGCAGCTTGGATCTAGCGGGGGGGCTGGTCTACAATGAGCAGTTCTTC. Its protein is CASSLDLAGGLVYNEQFF. This chain connects TRBV5-6 to TRBJ2-1; 12 bases agree with TRBD2. The CDR3 totals 18 residues. V was clipped by 0 bases and J by 3 bases; unmatched bases: 7. Germline CDR1 and CDR2: SGHDT and YYEEEE.

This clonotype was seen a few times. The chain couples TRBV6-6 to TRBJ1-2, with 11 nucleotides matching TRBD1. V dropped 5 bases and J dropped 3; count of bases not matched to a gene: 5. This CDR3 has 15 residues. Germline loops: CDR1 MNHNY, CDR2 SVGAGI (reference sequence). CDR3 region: CASSVSDRGHYGYTF. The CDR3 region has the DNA TGTGCCAGCAGTGTATCGGACAGGGGGCACTATGGCTACACCTTC.

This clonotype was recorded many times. CDR3 sequence reads: CASSAPGRSSYEQYF. The CDR3 nucleotides read TGTGCCAGCAGCGCCCCCGGGAGGAGCTCCTACGAGCAGTACTTC. The chain couples TRBV7-2 to TRBJ2-7; 7 bases line up with TRBD2. The germline CDR1 and CDR2 sequences are SGHTA and FQGNSA. The CDR3 runs 15 residues. Trimming cost V 5 bases and J 0 bases; bases outside gene matches: 7.

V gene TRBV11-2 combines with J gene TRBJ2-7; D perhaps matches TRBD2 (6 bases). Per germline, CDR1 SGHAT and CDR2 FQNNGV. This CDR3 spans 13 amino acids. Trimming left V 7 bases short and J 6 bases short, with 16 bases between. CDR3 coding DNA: TGTGCCAGCAACCCTGGGGCGGGGTTCGAGCAGTACTTC. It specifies CASNPGAGFEQYF.

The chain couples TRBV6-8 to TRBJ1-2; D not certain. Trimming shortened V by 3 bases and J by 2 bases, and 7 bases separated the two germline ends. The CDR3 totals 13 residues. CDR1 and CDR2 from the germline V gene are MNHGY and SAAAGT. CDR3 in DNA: TGTGCCAGCAGTTATGCGCAGAACTATGGCTACACCTTC. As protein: CASSYAQNYGYTF.

In DNA, the CDR3 is TGTGCCAGCAGTGACAGGAAGACCTATAGCAATCAGCCCCAGCATTTT. Protein: CASSDRKTYSNQPQHF. The chain uses TRBV2 and TRBJ1-5; D unclear. V was pared by 3 bases and J by 0 bases, with 12 bases between. There are 16 residues in the CDR3. Germline CDR1 is SNHLY and CDR2 is FYNNEI. Combining the CDR3 with reference TRBV2 and TRBJ1-5 gives the whole variable domain EPEVTQTPSHQVTQMGQEVILRCVPISNHLYFYWYRQILGQKVEFLVSFYNNEISEKSEIFDDQFSVERPDGSNFTLKIRSTKLEDSAMYFCASSDRKTYSNQPQHFGDGTRLSIL.

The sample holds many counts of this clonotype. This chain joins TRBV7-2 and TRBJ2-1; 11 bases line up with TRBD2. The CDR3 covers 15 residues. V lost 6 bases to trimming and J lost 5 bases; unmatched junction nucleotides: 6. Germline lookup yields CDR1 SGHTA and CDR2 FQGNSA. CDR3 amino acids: CASRILAGGNNEQFF. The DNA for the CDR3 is TGTGCCAGCAGGATTCTAGCGGGAGGCAACAATGAGCAGTTCTTC.

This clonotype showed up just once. The CDR3 here is CASSLVETKNIQYF. CDR3 coding DNA: TGTGCCAGCAGCTTAGTTGAGACGAAAAACATTCAGTACTTC. The V gene is TRBV7-2, the J gene TRBJ2-4; D ambiguous. CDR1 and CDR2 from the germline V gene are SGHTA and FQGNSA. The CDR3 spans 14 residues. The germline V and J ends were trimmed by 1 base and 4 bases, with 8 bases remaining between them.

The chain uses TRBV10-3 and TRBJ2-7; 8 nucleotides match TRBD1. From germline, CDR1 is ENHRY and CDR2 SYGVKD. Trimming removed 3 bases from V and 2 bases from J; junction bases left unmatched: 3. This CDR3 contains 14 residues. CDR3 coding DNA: TGTGCCATCAGTGACCGCAGGGGGCCCTACGAGCAGTACTTC. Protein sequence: CAISDRRGPYEQYF.

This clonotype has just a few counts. The DNA of the CDR3 is TGTGCCAGTTGGCGGGGGGCAATCGTGGATGAGCAGTTCTTC. It yields the protein CASWRGAIVDEQFF. The J gene is TRBJ2-1, the V gene TRBV5-5, with 8 bases aligning to TRBD2. Germline assignment: CDR1 SGHKS and CDR2 YYEKEE (reference sequence). This CDR3 has 14 residues. The trim removed 8 bases at V and 8 bases at J, leaving 12 bases unmatched.

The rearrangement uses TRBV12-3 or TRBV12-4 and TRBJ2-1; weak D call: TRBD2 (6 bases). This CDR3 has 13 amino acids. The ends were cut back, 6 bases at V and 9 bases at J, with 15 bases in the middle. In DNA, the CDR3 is TGTGCCAGCAGCACGACTAGAGCGACTGAGCAGTTCTTC. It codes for CASSTTRATEQFF.

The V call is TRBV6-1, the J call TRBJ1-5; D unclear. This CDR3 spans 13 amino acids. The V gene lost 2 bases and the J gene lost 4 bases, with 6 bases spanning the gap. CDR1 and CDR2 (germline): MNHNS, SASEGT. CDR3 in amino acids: CASSERVNQPQHF. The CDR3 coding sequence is TGTGCCAGCAGTGAAAGGGTTAATCAGCCCCAGCATTTT.

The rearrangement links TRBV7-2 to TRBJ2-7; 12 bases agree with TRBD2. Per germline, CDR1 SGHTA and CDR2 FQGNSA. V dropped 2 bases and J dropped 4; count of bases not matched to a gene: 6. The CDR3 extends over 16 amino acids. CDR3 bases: TGTGCCAGCAGCTTACTAGCGGGAGGGCCCCTATACGAGCAGTACTTC. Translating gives CASSLLAGGPLYEQYF.

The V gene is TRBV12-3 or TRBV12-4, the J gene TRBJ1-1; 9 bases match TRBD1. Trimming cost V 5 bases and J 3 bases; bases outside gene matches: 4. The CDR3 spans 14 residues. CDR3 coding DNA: TGTGCCAGCAGTCCGACAGGGGGGGACACTGAAGCTTTCTTT. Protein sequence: CASSPTGGDTEAFF.